This T cell receptor (beta chain) was retrieved from a study of beta chain features in type 1 diabetes. About the research overall: Age and gender were similar between patients and healthy donors, as were cell yields.

This clone has just a few counts. The antigen remains undetermined. Findings of the study overall: In all four CD4+ subsets, TCRB CDR3 length was significantly, moderately reduced in type 1 diabetes.

Expressed TCRB transcripts got sequenced, as all isolated RNA was reverse transcribed. Sequenced by immunoSEQ multiplex PCR; TCRdb stores in-frame clones only, minus some. The sample yields about 27,000 clones, around three fifths seen once. The V end lost 4 bases, the J end lost 0 bases, and 10 bases lay between the germline ends. Germline CDR1 and CDR2: SQVTM and ANQGSEA. This CDR3 region has 14 residues. The TCR originated in a woman aged 18-30 years with type 1 diabetes. Material for sequencing was Tregs from blood. The chain combines TRBV29-1 with TRBJ1-3, with D possibly matching TRBD1 (6 bases). Written as DNA, the CDR3 is TGCAGCGTTGTAACAGGGAGCTCTGGAAACACCATATATTTT. It codes for CSVVTGSSGNTIYF.